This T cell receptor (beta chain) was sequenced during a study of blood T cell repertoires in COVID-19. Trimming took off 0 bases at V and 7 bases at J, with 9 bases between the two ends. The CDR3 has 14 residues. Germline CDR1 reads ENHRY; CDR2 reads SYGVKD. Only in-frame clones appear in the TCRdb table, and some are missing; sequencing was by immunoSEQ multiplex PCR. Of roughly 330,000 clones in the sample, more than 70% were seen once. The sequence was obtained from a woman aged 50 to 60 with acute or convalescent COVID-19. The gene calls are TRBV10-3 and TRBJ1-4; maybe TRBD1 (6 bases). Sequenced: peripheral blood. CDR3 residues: CAISESRGFEKLFF. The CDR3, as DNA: TGTGCCATCAGTGAGTCGAGGGGGTTTGAAAAACTGTTTTTT.